This section outlines one T cell receptor beta chain sequence together with its context. This entry comes from a study of blood T cell repertoires in COVID-19. Study background: The origin of the acute and convalescent COVID-19 samples was the United States, Italy and Spain. PBMCs, B-cell-depleted T cells, or T cells were the source of the cDNA or gDNA that made up the material.

Per the authors' pipeline: From reference gene primer amplification, estimates of nucleated cell counts were derived. Profiling relied on immunoSEQ multiplex PCR, and the TCRdb table lists in-frame clones only, not all of them. V and J calls plus clone size are reproduced from that table; the DNA served to infer D and trimming. The sample contains approximately 55,000 clones, 65% to 80% of which appear only once. Followed over time, Seattle patients had been enrolled while infection was active. Germline CDR1 is GTSNPN and CDR2 is SVGIG (reference sequence). The CDR3 consists of 14 residues. Trimming at V came to 3 bases and at J to 5 bases, leaving 6 bases not matched to a gene.

The chain links TRBV30 to TRBJ2-2, with 7 bases aligning to TRBD2. The receptor was isolated from a man under 40 with COVID-19, enrolled during active disease. The sequenced material came from peripheral blood. DNA of the CDR3: TGTGCCTGGAGCGGGAGGAGCTTAACCGGGGAGCTGTTTTTT. It codes for CAWSGRSLTGELFF.